This T cell receptor (beta chain) was found in a study of CD8+CD57+ T cells in acquired aplastic anemia. Study as a whole: Recorded DNA amounts for sorted CD4+ and CD8+ cells had an average of 3.2 ug.

It was patients with CD8+CD57+ cell expansion by flow cytometry who were chosen for sequencing. The J segment lost 3 bases and the V segment lost 4 bases, leaving 13 bases of the junction unmatched. Germline V lookup: CDR1 LGHDT, CDR2 YNNKEL (reference sequence). The CDR3 has 20 amino acids. According to the study, genomic DNA was the template for TCR beta VDJ and CDR3 profiling. TCRdb ran MiXCR on the reads and lists one entry per CDR3 protein. The sample holds under 200,000 distinct CDR3 sequences; 40% to 55% are singletons and the top ten take about 2.6%. This clonotype has at least ten counts. What it binds is unknown. Study-level findings and limits: No significant patient-versus-control difference appeared in CD8+ Simpson's diversity. In common between the patients and the controls were twenty-nine CD8+ CDR3 sequences.

Sequenced sample: sorted CD4+, CD8+, or CD8+CD57+ T cells (not recorded which) from PBMCs. This rearrangement joins TRBV3-1 to TRBJ1-6; TRBD1 matches at 12 bases. The sequence was collected from a human donor with aplastic anemia. CDR3 loop: CASSPRPGTGGADYNSPLHF. The CDR3 DNA sequence: TGTGCCAGCAGCCCTCGTCCCGGGACAGGGGGCGCGGACTATAATTCACCCCTCCACTTT.